This T cell receptor beta chain was obtained from a study of cytomegalovirus exposure and HLA in healthy donors. Study findings and constraints: It was confirmed in vitro that a few of the CMV-associated chains were specific for CMV antigens. Analyses of presence/absence relied on an assumption of roughly uniform sequencing depth across donors. In a later analysis, HLA-associated beta chains showed higher expansion and lower generation probabilities than comparable chains.

A note on this clone: Its antigen remains unidentified.

Though probably carrying unrecorded immune exposures, donors were nominally healthy at sampling. 13 Jbeta primers and 60 Vbeta primers were used for the PCR. Some clones are missing from TCRdb's copy, which holds only in-frame ones; the method was immunoSEQ multiplex PCR. The sample records about 150,000 clones, 86% being singletons. The CDR3 spans 16 residues. V was shortened by 4 bases and J by 4 bases, with 17 bases between the two germline ends. Germline V lookup: CDR1 SEHNR, CDR2 FQNEAQ (reference sequence). The V and J genes are TRBV7-9 and TRBJ2-1, with D perhaps matching TRBD1 (6 bases). The TCR sequence derives from a woman aged 18-29 years in good health and CMV-seronegative. Sequenced input: PBMCs. The CDR3 region has the DNA TGTGCCAGCAGCTCTAACAGGGATCAGTTGTACAATGAGCAGTTCTTC. Amino acids: CASSSNRDQLYNEQFF.